A single sample is the source of the 11 T cell receptor beta chains below, sequenced in a study of post-analysis software for immune sequencing data. Study-level results: There were several TRBV segments more frequent in patients than controls, and TRBV5-6, TRBV5-1 and TRBV20-1 were among them.

Researchers reported that TCR beta cDNA libraries carried unique molecular identifiers. One entry per CDR3 protein results from TCRdb running MiXCR on the PCR reads. The table has approximately 660,000 distinct CDR3 sequences, roughly three fifths seen once. For these receptors, no antigen is known. The specimen was blood. The receptors derive from a girl aged 2-9 years with multiple sclerosis.

The gene calls are TRBV7-8 and TRBJ2-7; 7 bases fit TRBD2. The length of the CDR3 is 17 residues. Germline trimming cut 5 bases from V and 2 bases from J; bases unmatched to any gene: 15. Germline CDR1 and CDR2: SGHVS and FQNEAQ. CDR3 protein: CASSPVLLAGVPYEQYF. The CDR3 nucleotides read TGTGCCAGCAGCCCCGTGCTTCTGGCGGGGGTGCCCTACGAGCAGTACTTC.

This sequence joins TRBV19 and TRBJ1-1; maybe TRBD1 (5 bases). The CDR3 spans 13 residues. V was trimmed by 4 bases and J by 3 bases, leaving 9 bases between them. The germline gives CDR1 LNHDA, CDR2 SQIVND (reference sequence). The CDR3 loop is CASSTTVYTEAFF. DNA for the CDR3: TGTGCCAGTAGTACGACAGTCTACACTGAAGCTTTCTTT.

This clonotype is a singleton in its sample. J is TRBJ2-5 and V is TRBV9, with D perhaps TRBD1 (5 bases). Germline V gene data show CDR1 as SGDLS and CDR2 as YYNGEE. CDR3 length: 14 residues. The V and J ends lost 3 bases and 4 bases respectively, with 13 bases between them. The CDR3 DNA follows: TGTGCCAGCAGCGGTGATGGGGCGGCAGAGACCCAGTACTTC. The encoded protein is CASSGDGAAETQYF.

CDR3 sequence reads: CASRAGQRGGYTF. The CDR3 DNA sequence: TGTGCCAGCAGGGCGGGACAACGGGGGGGCTACACCTTC. V is TRBV12-3 or TRBV12-4 and J is TRBJ1-2, with D possibly TRBD1 on 6 matching bases. Trimming took off 6 bases at V and 8 bases at J, with 16 bases between the two ends. This CDR3 is built from 13 residues.

The CDR3 loop reads CASSQALRGAGAEAFF. For the CDR3, the DNA is TGTGCCAGCAGCCAAGCCCTCCGGGGGGCGGGAGCTGAAGCTTTCTTT. J is TRBJ1-1 and V is TRBV3-1; D is perhaps TRBD1 (6 bases). The CDR3 length is 16 residues. With 1 base removed from V and 6 bases from J, the gap between germline ends came to 18 bases. CDR1 is LGHDT and CDR2 is YNNKEL in the germline V gene (reference sequence).

In the case of this clonotype: The junction departs from germline at one end; a sequencing error may be responsible. The J gene is TRBJ2-7, the V gene TRBV6-5; D might be TRBD1 (5 bases). The CDR3 extends over 12 amino acids. The germline V gene has CDR1 MNHEY and CDR2 SVGAGI. The CDR3 region is CTSSLTGYEQYF. Here the CDR3 DNA reads TGTACCAGCAGTTTAACAGGCTACGAGCAGTACTTC.

The chain couples TRBV6-5 to TRBJ1-2, with 7 bases matching TRBD1. The trim removed 0 bases at V and 5 bases at J, leaving 3 bases unmatched. Looked up from germline, CDR1 is MNHEY and CDR2 is SVGAGI. CDR3 length: 14 amino acids. In nucleotides, the CDR3 is TGTGCCAGCAGTTACTCGACAGGGAAGTATGGCTACACCTTC. Translation: CASSYSTGKYGYTF.

The rearrangement uses TRBV4-2 and TRBJ2-1, with a possible D match to TRBD2 (5 bases). Germline assignment: CDR1 LGHNA and CDR2 YNFKEQ. V was trimmed by 0 bases and J by 6 bases, leaving 9 bases between them. This CDR3 is built from 14 residues. The CDR3 DNA sequence: TGTGCCAGCAGCCAAGAAGGGAGACTCAATGAGCAGTTCTTC. Its translation: CASSQEGRLNEQFF.

The chain carries TRBV3-1 and TRBJ2-1; D gene unclear. The CDR3 covers 15 residues. The V end lost 1 base, the J end lost 0 bases, and 7 bases lay between the germline ends. Germline V gene data show CDR1 as LGHDT and CDR2 as YNNKEL (reference sequence). CDR3 nucleotide sequence: TGTGCCAGCAGCCAAGGGGATCGCTCCTACAATGAGCAGTTCTTC. This gives the protein CASSQGDRSYNEQFF.

CDR3 sequence: CASSSTDGFYGYTF. The CDR3 nucleotides are TGTGCCAGCAGTTCCACCGACGGATTCTATGGCTACACCTTC. J is TRBJ1-2 and V is TRBV6-6; D uncertain. Germline lookup yields CDR1 MNHNY and CDR2 SVGAGI (reference sequence). Trimming removed 4 bases at V and 4 bases at J, with 13 bases between. The CDR3 loop spans 14 amino acids.

The genes are TRBV6-2 or TRBV6-3 and TRBJ2-4; unclear D gene. The DNA end lines up better with TRBJ2-5; the J call may be wrong. CDR1 MNHEY and CDR2 SVGEGT come from the germline V gene. The length of the CDR3 is 13 residues. In DNA, the CDR3 is TGTGCCAGCAGTTACGGGCTAAGTGTGACCCAGTACTTC. Encoded protein: CASSYGLSVTQYF.